The T cell receptor (beta chain) under discussion was sequenced for a study of human T cells and chemical hapten exposure. On the study more broadly: 2% DPC applied to a 2 cm by 2 cm arm area sensitized donors. Patch tests of 0.01% DPC on the upper back were read at 6 days. There were per-sample TCR yield variations, arising mainly from small pooled library volume differences.

The CDR3 totals 16 residues. V dropped 4 bases and J dropped 0 bases, with 12 bases sitting between them. From germline, CDR1 is SEHNR and CDR2 FQNEAQ (reference sequence). Study-wide findings and caveats: Since the donors had alopecia, their immune response may not be the same as that of healthy people.

Ten or more counts support this clonotype. Its antigen is unidentified. Indicated time point: patch test 1, 2 weeks after DPC sensitization. Treatment in this sample: therapeutic diphenylcyclopropenone sensitization with weekly scalp DPC. TCRdb reprocessed the RACE reads with MiXCR, giving one entry per CDR3 protein. The sample yields about 340,000 distinct CDR3 sequences, about 7% seen once. This clonotype originated in a woman aged 18-29 years with alopecia areata. Some clones in this sample may be carry-over from other donors' samples. The chain uses TRBV7-9 and TRBJ2-2; possible D gene TRBD1, 6 bases. The material was whole blood, obtained in connection with sensitization to the hapten diphenylcyclopropenone (DPC). CDR3: CASSSWTESNTGELFF. As DNA, the CDR3 is TGTGCCAGCAGCTCTTGGACAGAGTCGAACACCGGGGAGCTGTTTTTT.